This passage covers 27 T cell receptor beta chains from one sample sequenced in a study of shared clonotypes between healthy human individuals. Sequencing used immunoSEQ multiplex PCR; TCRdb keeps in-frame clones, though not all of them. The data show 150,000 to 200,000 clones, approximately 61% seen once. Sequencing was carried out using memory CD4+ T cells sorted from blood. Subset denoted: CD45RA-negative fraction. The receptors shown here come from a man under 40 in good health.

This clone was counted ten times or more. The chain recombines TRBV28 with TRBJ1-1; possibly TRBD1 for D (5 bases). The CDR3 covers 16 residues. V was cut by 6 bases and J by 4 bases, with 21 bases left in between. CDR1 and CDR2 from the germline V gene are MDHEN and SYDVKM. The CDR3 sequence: CASSEGRGSRGTEAFF. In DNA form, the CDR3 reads TGTGCCAGCAGCGAGGGACGGGGGAGTAGGGGCACTGAAGCTTTCTTT. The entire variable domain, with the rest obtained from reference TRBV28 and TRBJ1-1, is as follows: DVKVTQSSRYLVKRTGEKVFLECVQDMDHENMFWYRQDPGLGLRLIYFSYDVKMKEKGDIPEGYSVSREKKERFSLILESASTNQTSMYLCASSEGRGSRGTEAFFGQGTRLTVV.

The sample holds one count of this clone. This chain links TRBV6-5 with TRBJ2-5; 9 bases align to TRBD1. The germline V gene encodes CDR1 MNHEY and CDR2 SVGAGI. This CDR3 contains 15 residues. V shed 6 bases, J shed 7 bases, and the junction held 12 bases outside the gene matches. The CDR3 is CASRKPGQGSGTQYF. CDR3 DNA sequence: TGTGCCAGCAGGAAGCCGGGACAGGGATCGGGGACCCAGTACTTC.

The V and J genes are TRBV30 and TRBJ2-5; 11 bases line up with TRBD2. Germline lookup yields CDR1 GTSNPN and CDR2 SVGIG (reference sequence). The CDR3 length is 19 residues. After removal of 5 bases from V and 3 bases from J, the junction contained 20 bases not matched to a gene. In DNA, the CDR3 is TGTGCCTGGGGGCACAGTAGCGGGAGGGGAGGAGGTTATGAAGAGACCCAGTACTTC. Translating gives CAWGHSSGRGGGYEETQYF.

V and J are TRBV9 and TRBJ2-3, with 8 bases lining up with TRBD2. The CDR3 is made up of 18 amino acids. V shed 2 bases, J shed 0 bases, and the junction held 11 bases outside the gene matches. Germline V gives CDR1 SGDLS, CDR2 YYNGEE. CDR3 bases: TGTGCCAGCAGCGTGAGCGGGAGCCAAACGGGGAGCACAGATACGCAGTATTTT. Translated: CASSVSGSQTGSTDTQYF.

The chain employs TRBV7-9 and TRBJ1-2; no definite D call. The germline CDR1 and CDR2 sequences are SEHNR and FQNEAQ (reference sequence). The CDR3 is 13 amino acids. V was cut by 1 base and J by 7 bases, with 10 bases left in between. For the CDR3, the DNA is TGTGCCAGCAGCTTAGAATGGGAGGTTGGCTACACCTTC. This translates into CASSLEWEVGYTF.

The CDR3 here is CASSSPWGPSYEQYF. Here the CDR3 DNA reads TGTGCCAGCAGTTCCCCCTGGGGTCCCTCCTACGAGCAGTACTTC. The rearrangement uses TRBV7-2 and TRBJ2-7, with D unresolved. V gave up 6 bases and J gave up 0 bases, with 15 bases separating them. The CDR3 is 15 amino acids. The V gene's germline CDR1 is SGHTA and CDR2 FQGNSA. The full variable domain, rest sourced from reference TRBV7-2 and TRBJ2-7, is GAGVSQSPSNKVTEKGKDVELRCDPISGHTALYWYRQSLGQGLEFLIYFQGNSAPDKSGLPSDRFSAERTGGSVSTLTIQRTQQEDSAVYLCASSSPWGPSYEQYFGPGTRLTVT.

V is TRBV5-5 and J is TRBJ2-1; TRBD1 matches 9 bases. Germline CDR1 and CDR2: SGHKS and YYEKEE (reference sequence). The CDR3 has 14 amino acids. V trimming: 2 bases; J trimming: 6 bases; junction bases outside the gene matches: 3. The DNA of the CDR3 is TGTGCCAGCAGCTTCCGACAGGGGGTCAATGAGCAGTTCTTC. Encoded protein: CASSFRQGVNEQFF.

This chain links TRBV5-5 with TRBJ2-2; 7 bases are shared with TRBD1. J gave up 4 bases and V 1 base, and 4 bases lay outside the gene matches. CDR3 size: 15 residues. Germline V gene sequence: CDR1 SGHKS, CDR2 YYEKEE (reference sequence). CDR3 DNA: TGTGCCAGCAGCTTGTCCGGGACAGTCACCGGGGAGCTGTTTTTT. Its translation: CASSLSGTVTGELFF.

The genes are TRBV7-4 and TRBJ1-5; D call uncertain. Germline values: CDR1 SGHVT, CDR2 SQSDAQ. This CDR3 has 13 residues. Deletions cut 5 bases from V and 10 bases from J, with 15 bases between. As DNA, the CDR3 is TGTGCCAGCAGCCGAGAACGAGGGAGTCCCCAGCATTTT. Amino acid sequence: CASSRERGSPQHF.

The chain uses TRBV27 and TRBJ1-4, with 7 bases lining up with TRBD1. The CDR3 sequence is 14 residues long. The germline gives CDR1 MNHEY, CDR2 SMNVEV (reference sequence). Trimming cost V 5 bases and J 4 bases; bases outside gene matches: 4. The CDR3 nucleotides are TGTGCCAGCAGTCGAGGGGACAGTAATGAAAAACTGTTTTTT. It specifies CASSRGDSNEKLFF.

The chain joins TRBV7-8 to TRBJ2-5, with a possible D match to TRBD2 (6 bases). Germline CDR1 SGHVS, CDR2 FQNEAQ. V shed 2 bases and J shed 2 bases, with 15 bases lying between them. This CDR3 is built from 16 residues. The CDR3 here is CASSLRGGVDQETQYF. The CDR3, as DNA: TGTGCCAGCAGCTTACGTGGCGGGGTGGATCAAGAGACCCAGTACTTC.

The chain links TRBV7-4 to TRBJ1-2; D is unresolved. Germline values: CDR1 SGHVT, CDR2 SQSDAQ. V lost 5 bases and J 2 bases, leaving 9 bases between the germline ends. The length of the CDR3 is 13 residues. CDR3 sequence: CASSPSGNYGYTF. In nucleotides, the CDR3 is TGTGCCAGCAGCCCGTCGGGGAACTATGGCTACACCTTC. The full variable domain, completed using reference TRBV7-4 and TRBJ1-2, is GAGVSQSPRYKVAKRGRDVALRCDSISGHVTLYWYRQTLGQGSEVLTYSQSDAQRDKSGRPSGRFSAERPERSVSTLKIQRTEQGDSAVYLCASSPSGNYGYTFGSGTRLTVV.

CDR3 nucleotide sequence: TGTGCCAGCAGCTTAGGCAGCAGCTCCTACAATGAGCAGTTCTTC. Protein sequence: CASSLGSSSYNEQFF. The V gene is TRBV5-6, the J gene TRBJ2-1, with D unresolved. Between the trimmed V and J ends, which lost 2 bases and 0 bases, there was a span of 9 bases. Germline lookup yields CDR1 SGHDT and CDR2 YYEEEE. The CDR3 contains 15 residues.

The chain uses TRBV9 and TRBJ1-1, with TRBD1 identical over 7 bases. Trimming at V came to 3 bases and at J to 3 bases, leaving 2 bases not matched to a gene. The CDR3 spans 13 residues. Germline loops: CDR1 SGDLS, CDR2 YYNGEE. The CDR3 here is CASSATGYTEAFF. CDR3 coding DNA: TGTGCCAGCAGCGCGACAGGGTACACTGAAGCTTTCTTT.

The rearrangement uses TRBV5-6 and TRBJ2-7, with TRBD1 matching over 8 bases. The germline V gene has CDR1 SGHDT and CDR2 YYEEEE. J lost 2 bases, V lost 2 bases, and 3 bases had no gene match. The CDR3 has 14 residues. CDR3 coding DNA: TGTGCCAGCAGCTTCCGGGACAGGACCTACGAGCAGTACTTC. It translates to CASSFRDRTYEQYF.

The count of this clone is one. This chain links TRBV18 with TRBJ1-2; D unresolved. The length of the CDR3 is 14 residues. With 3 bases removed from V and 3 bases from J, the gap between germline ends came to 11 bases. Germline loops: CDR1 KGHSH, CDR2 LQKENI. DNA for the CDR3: TGTGCCAGCTCACCCCGGGAGGCGCACTATGGCTACACCTTC. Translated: CASSPREAHYGYTF. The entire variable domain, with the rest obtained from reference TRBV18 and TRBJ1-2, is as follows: NAGVMQNPRHLVRRRGQEARLRCSPMKGHSHVYWYRQLPEEGLKFMVYLQKENIIDESGMPKERFSAEFPKEGPSILRIQQVVRGDSAAYFCASSPREAHYGYTFGSGTRLTVV.

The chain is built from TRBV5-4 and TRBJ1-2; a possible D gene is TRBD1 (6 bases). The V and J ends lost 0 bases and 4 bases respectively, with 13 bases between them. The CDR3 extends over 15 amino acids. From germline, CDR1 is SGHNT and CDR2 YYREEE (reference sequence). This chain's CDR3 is CASSLVSGQRYGYTF. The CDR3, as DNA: TGTGCCAGCAGCTTGGTTTCTGGACAGCGCTATGGCTACACCTTC.

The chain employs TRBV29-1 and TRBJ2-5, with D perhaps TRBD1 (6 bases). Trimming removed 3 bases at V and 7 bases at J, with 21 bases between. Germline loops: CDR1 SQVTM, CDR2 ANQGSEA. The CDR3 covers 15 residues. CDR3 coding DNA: TGCAGCGTTGACCCAGGGGCCGCCGGATTTGGGACCCAGTACTTC. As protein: CSVDPGAAGFGTQYF.

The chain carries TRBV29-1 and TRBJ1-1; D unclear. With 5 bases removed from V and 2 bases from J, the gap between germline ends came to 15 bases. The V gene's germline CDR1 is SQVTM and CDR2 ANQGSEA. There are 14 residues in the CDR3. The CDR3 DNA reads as TGCAGCGTTAGAATGGGAACAGCTAACACTGAAGCTTTCTTT. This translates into CSVRMGTANTEAFF.

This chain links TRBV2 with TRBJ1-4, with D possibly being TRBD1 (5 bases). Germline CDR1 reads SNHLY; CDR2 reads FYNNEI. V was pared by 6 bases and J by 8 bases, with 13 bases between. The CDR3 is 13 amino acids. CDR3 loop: CASSLGRGEKLFF. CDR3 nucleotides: TGTGCCAGCAGCCTGGGACGGGGAGAAAAACTGTTTTTT.

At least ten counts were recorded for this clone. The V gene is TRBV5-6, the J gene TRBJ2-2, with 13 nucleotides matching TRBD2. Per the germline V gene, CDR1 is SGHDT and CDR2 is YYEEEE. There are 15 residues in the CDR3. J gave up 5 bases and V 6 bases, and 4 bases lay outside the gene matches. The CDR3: CASTQGLAGTGELFF. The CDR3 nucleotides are TGTGCCAGCACCCAGGGACTAGCGGGAACCGGGGAGCTGTTTTTT. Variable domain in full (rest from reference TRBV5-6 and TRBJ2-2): DAGVTQSPTHLIKTRGQQVTLRCSPKSGHDTVSWYQQALGQGPQFIFQYYEEEERQRGNFPDRFSGHQFPNYSSELNVNALLLGDSALYLCASTQGLAGTGELFFGEGSRLTVL.

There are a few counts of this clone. The DNA of the CDR3 is TGTGCCAGCAGTGATTATTTGGGGACCTCCAATGAAAAACTGTTTTTT. Encoded protein: CASSDYLGTSNEKLFF. This rearrangement joins TRBV6-1 to TRBJ1-4; D is possibly TRBD1 (5 bases). Germline lookup yields CDR1 MNHNS and CDR2 SASEGT. The CDR3 loop spans 16 amino acids. Trimming pared 3 bases from V and 5 bases from J, leaving 16 bases between.

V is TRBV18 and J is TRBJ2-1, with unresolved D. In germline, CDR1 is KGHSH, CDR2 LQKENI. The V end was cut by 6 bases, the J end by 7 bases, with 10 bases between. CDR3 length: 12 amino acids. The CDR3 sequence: CASSPARNEQFF. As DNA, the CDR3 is TGTGCCAGCTCCCCGGCTAGGAATGAGCAGTTCTTC. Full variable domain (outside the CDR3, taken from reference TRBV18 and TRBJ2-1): NAGVMQNPRHLVRRRGQEARLRCSPMKGHSHVYWYRQLPEEGLKFMVYLQKENIIDESGMPKERFSAEFPKEGPSILRIQQVVRGDSAAYFCASSPARNEQFFGPGTRLTVL.

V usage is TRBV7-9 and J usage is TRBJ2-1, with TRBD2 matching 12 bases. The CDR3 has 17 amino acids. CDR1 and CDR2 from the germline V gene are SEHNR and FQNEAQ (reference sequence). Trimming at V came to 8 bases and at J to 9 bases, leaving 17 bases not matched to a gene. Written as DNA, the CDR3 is TGTGCCAGCGGGTCAATACCCCTGGCTAGCGGGAGGGGTGAGCAGTTCTTC. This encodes CASGSIPLASGRGEQFF.

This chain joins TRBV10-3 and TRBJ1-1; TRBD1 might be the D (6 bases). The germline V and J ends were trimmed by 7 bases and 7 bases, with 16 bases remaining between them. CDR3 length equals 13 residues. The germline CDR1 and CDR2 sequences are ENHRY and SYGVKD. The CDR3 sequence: CAIMGVGGLEAFF. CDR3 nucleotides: TGTGCCATCATGGGGGTTGGGGGGCTTGAAGCTTTCTTT.

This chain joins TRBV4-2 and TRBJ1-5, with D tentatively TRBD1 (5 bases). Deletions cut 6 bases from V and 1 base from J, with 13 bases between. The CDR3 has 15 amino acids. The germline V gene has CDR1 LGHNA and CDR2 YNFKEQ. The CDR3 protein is CASSGDGDSNQPQHF. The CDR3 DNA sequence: TGTGCCAGCAGTGGGGACGGGGACAGCAATCAGCCCCAGCATTTT.

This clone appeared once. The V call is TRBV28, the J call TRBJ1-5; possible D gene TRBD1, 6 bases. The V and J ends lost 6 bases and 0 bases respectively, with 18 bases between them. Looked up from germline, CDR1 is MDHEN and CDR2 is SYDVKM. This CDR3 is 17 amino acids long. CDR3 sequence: CASRAGQIIYSNQPQHF. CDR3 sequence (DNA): TGTGCCAGCAGAGCCGGACAGATCATTTATAGCAATCAGCCCCAGCATTTT.